This entry lists 23 T cell receptor beta chains sequenced from one sample in a study of T cell repertoires in cytomegalovirus infection. These receptors' antigens are unknown. TCRdb ran MiXCR on the reads and lists one entry per CDR3 protein. The sample lists roughly 990,000 distinct CDR3 sequences, approximately 33% occurring once. The material sequenced was cultured CD8+ T cells from PBMCs, taken from culture after CMV antigen stimulation. These receptors all come from a human donor in good health (CMV status not recorded). Some clones in this sample may be carry-over from other donors' samples.

The rearrangement joins TRBV5-4 to TRBJ2-5; TRBD2 aligns across 11 bases. The germline gives CDR1 SGHNT, CDR2 YYREEE (reference sequence). The junction had 9 bases not matched to a gene; V was cut back by 4 bases and J by 4 bases. The CDR3 length is 16 residues. The CDR3 coding sequence is TGTGCCAGCAGCCGCCCTAGCGGGGGGACAGGAGAGACCCAGTACTTC. Its protein is CASSRPSGGTGETQYF.

This clonotype has more than one count but fewer than ten. The genes are TRBV19 and TRBJ2-7, with D possibly being TRBD1 or TRBD2 (5 bases each). V gave up 4 bases and J gave up 6 bases, with 13 bases separating them. This CDR3 has 13 residues. CDR1 and CDR2 (germline): LNHDA, SQIVND (reference sequence). CDR3 residues: CASSTGPGLEQYF. Here the CDR3 DNA reads TGTGCCAGTAGTACGGGACCCGGTCTCGAGCAGTACTTC.

Concerning this clonotype itself: This could be a read error, since a much larger clone is one nucleotide away. The chain combines TRBV11-2 with TRBJ2-1; a weak D match, TRBD2 (6 bases). CDR1 is SGHAT and CDR2 is FQNNGV in the germline V gene. CDR3 length equals 13 residues. The CDR3 loop reads CTSSLAAPRGQFF. For the CDR3, the DNA is TGTACCAGCAGCTTAGCGGCCCCCCGGGGGCAGTTCTTC.

This clonotype was seen only once. The genes are TRBV27 and TRBJ2-1; 14 bases line up with TRBD2. This CDR3 region has 17 residues. Losses at the gene ends were 6 bases for V and 8 bases for J; bases not matched to a gene: 12. From germline, CDR1 is MNHEY and CDR2 SMNVEV (reference sequence). The DNA for the CDR3 is TGTGCCAGCAGCCCCGGACTAGCGGGGGGCCTGGGGTATGAGCAGTTCTTC. It translates to CASSPGLAGGLGYEQFF.

The V call is TRBV24-1, the J call TRBJ2-2; a possible D gene is TRBD2 (6 bases). CDR3 size: 16 residues. V lost 7 bases and J lost 3, with 17 bases in between. Germline CDR1 is KGHDR and CDR2 is SFDVKD. The CDR3 sequence: CATRIRDGGHTGELFF. For the CDR3, the DNA is TGTGCCACCAGGATAAGGGACGGGGGACACACCGGGGAGCTGTTTTTT.

V and J are TRBV4-1 and TRBJ2-5; tentatively, D is TRBD2 (5 bases). The germline V gene has CDR1 MGHRA and CDR2 YSYEKL. CDR3 size: 18 residues. V was cut by 1 base and J by 1 base, with 19 bases left in between. The CDR3 sequence: CASSQGVGVYEGQETQYF. The CDR3 DNA reads as TGCGCCAGCAGCCAAGGTGTGGGAGTATACGAGGGCCAAGAGACCCAGTACTTC.

A word on this clonotype: The junction shows a germline mismatch at one end, possibly a read error. The chain combines TRBV7-7 with TRBJ2-5; possibly TRBD1 for D (6 bases). The CDR3 runs to 16 residues. Germline V CDR1 and CDR2: SSHAT, FNYEAQ (reference sequence). CDR3 nucleotides: TGTGCTAGCAGCTTACGGGTCGGAACAGGGACGGAGACCCAGTACTTC. The encoded protein is CASSLRVGTGTETQYF.

V is TRBV5-6 and J is TRBJ1-6; D perhaps matches TRBD1 (5 bases). The CDR3 runs to 14 residues. The V gene's germline CDR1 is SGHDT and CDR2 YYEEEE. Trimming removed 3 bases at V and 9 bases at J, with 13 bases between. In DNA form, the CDR3 reads TGTGCCAGCAGCTCCGGGGCCGGGGGTTCACCCCTCCACTTT. Its protein is CASSSGAGGSPLHF. Filled out from reference TRBV5-6 and TRBJ1-6, the complete variable domain reads DAGVTQSPTHLIKTRGQQVTLRCSPKSGHDTVSWYQQALGQGPQFIFQYYEEEERQRGNFPDRFSGHQFPNYSSELNVNALLLGDSALYLCASSSGAGGSPLHFGNGTRLTVT.

J is TRBJ2-2 and V is TRBV12-3 or TRBV12-4; D perhaps matches TRBD1 (5 bases). V gave up 8 bases and J gave up 1 base, with 11 bases separating them. CDR3 length: 14 residues. The CDR3 DNA reads as TGTGCCAGCGATATGACAGAGAACACCGGGGAGCTGTTTTTT. This codes for CASDMTENTGELFF.

V usage is TRBV6-2 or TRBV6-3 and J usage is TRBJ2-1; 7 bases fit TRBD2. This CDR3 spans 16 amino acids. CDR1 and CDR2 (germline): MNHEY, SVGEGT. J gave up 3 bases and V 0 bases, and 5 bases lay outside the gene matches. Written as DNA, the CDR3 is TGTGCCAGCAGTTACTCGGGAGCGGGACTCTACAATGAGCAGTTCTTC. Protein product: CASSYSGAGLYNEQFF.

The chain is built from TRBV20-1 and TRBJ2-1; the D gene is possibly TRBD1 (5 bases). CDR1 is DFQATT, CDR2 SNEGSKA, per germline (reference sequence). The germline V and J ends were trimmed by 0 bases and 8 bases, with 11 bases remaining between them. This CDR3 is 13 amino acids long. Written as DNA, the CDR3 is TGCAGTGCTAGAGATTTGGAAGGGGATGAGCAGTTCTTC. It translates to CSARDLEGDEQFF.

This clonotype came up a few times. This rearrangement joins TRBV20-1 to TRBJ2-1; D is undetermined. CDR3 length: 13 amino acids. V was shortened by 5 bases and J by 1 base, with 9 bases between the two germline ends. The germline CDR1 and CDR2 sequences are DFQATT and SNEGSKA (reference sequence). CDR3 region: CSAHLVSYNEQFF. The CDR3 bases are TGCAGTGCTCACCTAGTTTCCTACAATGAGCAGTTCTTC.

This clonotype turned up a few times. The chain uses TRBV2 and TRBJ2-5; D might be TRBD2 (5 bases). The CDR3 has 15 amino acids. V lost 7 bases and J lost 0, with 15 bases in between. From germline, CDR1 is SNHLY and CDR2 FYNNEI. CDR3 coding DNA: TGTGCCAGCATGAGAAGTGGAGGTTACCAAGAGACCCAGTACTTC. This gives the protein CASMRSGGYQETQYF.

This clonotype has just a few counts. The chain joins TRBV20-1 to TRBJ2-7; D might be TRBD2 (6 bases). Germline CDR1 DFQATT, CDR2 SNEGSKA (reference sequence). The length of the CDR3 is 14 residues. With 6 bases removed from V and 0 bases from J, the gap between germline ends came to 15 bases. CDR3 DNA: TGCAGTGCATGGGACTTCTCAAGCTCCTACGAGCAGTACTTC. Translated: CSAWDFSSSYEQYF.

This clonotype was seen a few times. The chain carries TRBV6-1 and TRBJ1-3; weak D call: TRBD1 (6 bases). V dropped 5 bases and J dropped 8 bases, with 16 bases sitting between them. The length of the CDR3 is 14 residues. Germline-derived CDR1 and CDR2 are MNHNS and SASEGT. CDR3 sequence: CASSYNAGADTIYF. CDR3 bases: TGTGCCAGCAGTTACAACGCAGGGGCGGACACCATATATTTT.

The chain carries TRBV7-3 and TRBJ2-5, with D possibly being TRBD2 (6 bases). Germline V gene sequence: CDR1 SGHTA, CDR2 FQGTGA. CDR3 length: 15 residues. Deletions cut 5 bases from V and 2 bases from J, with 15 bases between. Here the CDR3 DNA reads TGTGCCAGCAGCCCCTCCCCGGGAGTACAAGAGACCCAGTACTTC. This sequence encodes CASSPSPGVQETQYF.

V gene TRBV9 combines with J gene TRBJ2-3, with TRBD1 as a possible D gene (6 bases). Trimming shortened V by 4 bases and J by 1 base, and 19 bases separated the two germline ends. CDR3 length: 17 residues. Per the germline V gene, CDR1 is SGDLS and CDR2 is YYNGEE. CDR3 in amino acids: CASSSNRQEPGTDTQYF. The CDR3 nucleotides read TGTGCCAGCAGCTCCAACCGACAGGAACCTGGCACAGATACGCAGTATTTT.

This clonotype was recorded a few times. The rearrangement links TRBV10-3 to TRBJ2-7, with D possibly TRBD2 on 6 matching bases. The germline gives CDR1 ENHRY, CDR2 SYGVKD. The CDR3 covers 14 residues. Trimming took 0 bases from V and 0 from J, leaving 6 bases between them. CDR3 protein: CAISESGGSYEQYV. In DNA, the CDR3 is TGTGCCATCAGTGAGTCGGGGGGCTCCTACGAGCAGTACGTC.

The rearrangement uses TRBV9 and TRBJ1-2; a possible D gene is TRBD1 (5 bases). The germline CDR1 and CDR2 sequences are SGDLS and YYNGEE. Trimming stripped 4 bases from V and 7 bases from J, with 17 bases between. The CDR3 runs 14 residues. The CDR3 nucleotides are TGTGCCAGCAGCTCTCAGGGAACGAGGAGTGGCTACACCTTC. It encodes CASSSQGTRSGYTF.

J is TRBJ2-1 and V is TRBV7-2, with 9 bases matching TRBD2. V dropped 1 base and J dropped 1; count of bases not matched to a gene: 5. This CDR3 has 17 residues. Germline CDR1 SGHTA, CDR2 FQGNSA. The CDR3, as DNA: TGTGCCAGCAGCTTAGTTCTGCGGGGGGGGTCCTACAATGAGCAGTTCTTC. Residues: CASSLVLRGGSYNEQFF. The full variable domain, rest sourced from reference TRBV7-2 and TRBJ2-1, is GAGVSQSPSNKVTEKGKDVELRCDPISGHTALYWYRQSLGQGLEFLIYFQGNSAPDKSGLPSDRFSAERTGGSVSTLTIQRTQQEDSAVYLCASSLVLRGGSYNEQFFGPGTRLTVL.

The chain recombines TRBV12-3 or TRBV12-4 with TRBJ1-1; D perhaps matches TRBD1 (5 bases). Trimming shortened V by 5 bases and J by 5 bases, and 15 bases separated the two germline ends. CDR3 length: 14 amino acids. The CDR3 nucleotides read TGTGCCAGCAGTCGCTCTTGGGGCGGGACTGAAGCTTTCTTT. Translated: CASSRSWGGTEAFF.

In this sample, this clonotype turned up many times. The V and J genes are TRBV7-6 and TRBJ2-2; TRBD2 is a possible D gene (5 bases). V gave up 1 base and J gave up 7 bases, with 7 bases separating them. The CDR3 extends over 13 amino acids. Germline lookup yields CDR1 SGHVS and CDR2 FNYEAQ. The CDR3 reads CASSLGSGGELFF. For the CDR3, the DNA is TGTGCCAGCAGCTTAGGGAGCGGCGGGGAGCTGTTTTTT.

The chain recombines TRBV4-1 with TRBJ1-1; unclear D gene. CDR3 length equals 15 residues. Germline CDR1 MGHRA, CDR2 YSYEKL. V lost 1 base and J 5 bases, leaving 14 bases between the germline ends. The CDR3 protein is CASSQAGPGETEAFF. CDR3 bases: TGCGCCAGCAGCCAAGCAGGACCGGGTGAGACTGAAGCTTTCTTT.